This T cell receptor (beta chain) was profiled in a study of blood T cell repertoires in COVID-19. The overall study: Sample material is recorded as cDNA or gDNA derived from T cells, B-cell-depleted T cells, or PBMCs.

Trimming took 3 bases from V and 0 from J; bases not matched to a gene: 4. The CDR3 loop spans 17 amino acids. The germline V gene has CDR1 LGHDT and CDR2 YNNKEL (reference sequence). Measured with immunoSEQ multiplex PCR; TCRdb has only the in-frame clones, and not every one. The sample carries a few hundred thousand clones, 75% to 90% recorded once. The sequence came from a woman aged 30 to 39 who had recovered from COVID-19. V is TRBV3-1 (or the pseudogene TRBV3-2) and J is TRBJ2-1; 11 nucleotides align to TRBD2. Sequencing was performed on peripheral blood. The CDR3 nucleotides read TGTGCCAGCAGCCAGAGCGGGACTAGCGGCTCCTACAATGAGCAGTTCTTC. It specifies CASSQSGTSGSYNEQFF.